Below, one T cell receptor (beta chain) is given with its context. Its antigen is currently unknown. This sample stems from a study of T-cell reconstitution after alpha-beta-depleted transplantation in children. Molecular barcoding with unique molecular identifiers was used for the TCRbeta library. TCRdb re-derived calls from the PCR reads in MiXCR, one entry per CDR3 protein. The sample holds 350,000 to 500,000 distinct CDR3 sequences, about 40% seen once. Study findings and constraints: Alpha-beta T cells present about two months after transplant were reported to originate from several hundred expanded graft clones. Surviving recipient T cells and intrathymic progenitors accounted for some patients' high TCRbeta diversity at day 60.

The source of this sequence is a girl aged 2 to 10 with aplastic anemia, due to receive a stem cell transplant. The sample here was PBMCs, taken before TCRalphabeta/CD19-depleted stem cell transplant.

DNA of the CDR3: TGCAGTGCTAGAGTTAGCGGACGGAGGGATCAGCCCCAGCATTTT. Translation: CSARVSGRRDQPQHF. V and J are TRBV20-1 and TRBJ1-5; D uncertain. Trimming took off 1 base at V and 5 bases at J, with 15 bases between the two ends. The germline CDR1 and CDR2 sequences are DFQATT and SNEGSKA (reference sequence). CDR3 length: 15 residues.